This T cell receptor beta chain was captured in a study of blood T cell repertoires in COVID-19. The CDR3 is made up of 15 amino acids. In germline, CDR1 is LGHDT, CDR2 YNNKEL (reference sequence). The V end lost 6 bases, the J end lost 5 bases, and 17 bases lay between the germline ends. In the original processing: Amplified reference gene primers provided the basis for estimating nucleated cell counts. Sequencing used immunoSEQ multiplex PCR; TCRdb keeps in-frame clones, though not all of them. V and J calls and clone size follow that table, whereas D and trimming were derived from the DNA. The data contain hundreds of thousands of clones, around nine tenths of them seen just once; the ten biggest clones take up approximately 14%.

Material: peripheral blood. This clonotype was obtained from a woman aged 70 to 79 with COVID-19, enrolled during active disease. The chain has TRBV3-1 (or the pseudogene TRBV3-2) and TRBJ1-5; the D is unclear. The CDR3, as DNA: TGTGCCAGCAGTCTGGGCTCCTCCGGTTATCAGCCCCAGCATTTT. Its protein is CASSLGSSGYQPQHF.